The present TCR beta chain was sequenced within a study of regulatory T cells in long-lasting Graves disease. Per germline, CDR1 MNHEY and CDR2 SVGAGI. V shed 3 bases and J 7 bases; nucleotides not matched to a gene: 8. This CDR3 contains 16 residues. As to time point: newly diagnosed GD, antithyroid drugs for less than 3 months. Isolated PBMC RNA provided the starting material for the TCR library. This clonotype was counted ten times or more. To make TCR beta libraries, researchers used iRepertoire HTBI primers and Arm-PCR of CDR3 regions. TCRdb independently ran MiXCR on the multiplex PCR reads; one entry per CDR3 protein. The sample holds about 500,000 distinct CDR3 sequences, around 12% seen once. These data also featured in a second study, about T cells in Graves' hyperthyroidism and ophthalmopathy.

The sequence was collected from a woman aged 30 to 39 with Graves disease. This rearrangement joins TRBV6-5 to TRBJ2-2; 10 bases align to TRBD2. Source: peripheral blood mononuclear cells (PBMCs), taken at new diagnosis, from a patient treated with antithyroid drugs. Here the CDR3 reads CASSYGLAGAIGELFF. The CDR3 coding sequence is TGTGCCAGCAGTTATGGGCTAGCGGGAGCGATCGGGGAGCTGTTTTTT.